The clone carrying this T cell receptor beta chain was counted at least ten times. Its cognate antigen is unknown. The record originates from a study of identical twins. General observations from the study: Twin pairs had excess sharing that was weaker in beta out-of-frame sequences. Fewer insertions characterized abundant cord blood beta clonotypes, whereas memory repertoires showed none.

This CDR3 contains 11 residues. CDR1 is MNHEY, CDR2 SVGAGI, per germline. V lost 9 bases to trimming and J lost 4 bases, with 9 bases between them. Unique molecular identifiers were present on the cDNA, and a universal primer site came from template switching. TCRdb reprocessed the 5' RACE reads via MiXCR and lists one record per CDR3 protein. This table has about 690,000 distinct CDR3 sequences, 5.5% to 6.5% appearing once. With no exceptions, donors were healthy Caucasians. The specimen was naive T cells sorted from blood. The chain recombines TRBV6-5 with TRBJ1-2; a possible D gene is TRBD1 (5 bases). This TCR was sampled from a man between 18 and 35 years old in good health. CDR3: CASGTVYGYTF. The CDR3 nucleotides are TGTGCCAGTGGGACGGTCTATGGCTACACCTTC.